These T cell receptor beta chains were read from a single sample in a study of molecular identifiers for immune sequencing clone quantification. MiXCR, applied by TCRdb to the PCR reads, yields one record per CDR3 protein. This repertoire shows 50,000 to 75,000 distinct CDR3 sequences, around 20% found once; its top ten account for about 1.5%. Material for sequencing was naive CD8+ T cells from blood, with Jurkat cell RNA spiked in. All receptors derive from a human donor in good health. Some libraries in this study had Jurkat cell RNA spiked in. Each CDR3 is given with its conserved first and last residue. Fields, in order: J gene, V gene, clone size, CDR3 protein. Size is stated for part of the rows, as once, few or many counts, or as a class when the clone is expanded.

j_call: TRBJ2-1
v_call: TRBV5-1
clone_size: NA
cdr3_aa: CASSLFSVLAGAKAANEQFF

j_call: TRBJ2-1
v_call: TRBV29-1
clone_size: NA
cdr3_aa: CSVWVAGVNEQFF

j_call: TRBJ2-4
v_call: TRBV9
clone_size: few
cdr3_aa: CASSVGTGKNIQYF

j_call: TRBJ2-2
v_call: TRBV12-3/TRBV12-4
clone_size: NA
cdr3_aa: CASLAAAAGELFF

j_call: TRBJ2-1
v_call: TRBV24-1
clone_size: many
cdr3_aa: CATSDLWGGKDNEQFF

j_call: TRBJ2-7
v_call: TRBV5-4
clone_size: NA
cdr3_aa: CASSRPGQGSGEQYF

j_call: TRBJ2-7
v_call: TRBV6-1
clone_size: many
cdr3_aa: CASSEGQGGYEQYF

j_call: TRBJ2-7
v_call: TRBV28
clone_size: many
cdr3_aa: CASRINPGQGHYEQYF

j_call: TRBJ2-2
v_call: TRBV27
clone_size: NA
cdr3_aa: CASSLSIITGSTGELFF

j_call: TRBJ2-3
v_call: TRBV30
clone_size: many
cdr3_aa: CAWSRSDTQYF

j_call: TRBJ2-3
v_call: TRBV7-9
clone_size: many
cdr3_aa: CASSLTKEASTSLTQYF

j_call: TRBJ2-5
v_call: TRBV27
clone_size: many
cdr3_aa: CASRPLTGAETQYF

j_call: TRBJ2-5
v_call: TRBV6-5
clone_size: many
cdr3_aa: CASSYSTGYQETQYF

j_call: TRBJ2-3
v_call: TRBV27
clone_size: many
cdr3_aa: CASSLHSELTDTQYF

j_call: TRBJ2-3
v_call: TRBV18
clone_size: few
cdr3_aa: CASSTKGSTDTQYF

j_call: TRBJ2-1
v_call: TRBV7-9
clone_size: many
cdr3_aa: CASSLAVLGTSISYNEQFF